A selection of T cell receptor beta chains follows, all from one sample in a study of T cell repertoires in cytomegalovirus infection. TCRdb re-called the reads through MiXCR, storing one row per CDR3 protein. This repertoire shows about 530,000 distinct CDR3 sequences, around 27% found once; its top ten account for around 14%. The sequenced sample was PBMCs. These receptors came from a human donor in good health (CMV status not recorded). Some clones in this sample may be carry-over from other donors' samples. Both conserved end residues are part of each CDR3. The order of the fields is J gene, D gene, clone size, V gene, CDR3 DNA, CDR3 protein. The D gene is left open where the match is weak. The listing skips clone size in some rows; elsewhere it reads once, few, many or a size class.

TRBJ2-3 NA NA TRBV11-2 TGTGCCAGCAGCTTAGGAACTCACGGGAGTAGGATAAATACGCAGTATTTT CASSLGTHGSRINTQYF
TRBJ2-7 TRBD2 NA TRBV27 TGTGCCGCAGGACTAGCGAAGCAGTACTTC CAAGLAKQYF
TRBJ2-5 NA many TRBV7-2 TGTGCCAGCAGCTTAGTGGACAGACAAGAGACCCAGTACTTC CASSLVDRQETQYF
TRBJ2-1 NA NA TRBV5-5 TGTGCCAGCAGCTGGGGACTGAAACTGGAGCAGTTCTTC CASSWGLKLEQFF
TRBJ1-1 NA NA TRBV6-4 TGTGCCAGCAGTGTCGAGGCAGGCACTGAAGCTTTCTTT CASSVEAGTEAFF
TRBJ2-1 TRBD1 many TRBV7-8 TGTGCCAGCAGCCTTGGACAGGATCAGTTTTTGGATGAGCAGTTCTTC CASSLGQDQFLDEQFF
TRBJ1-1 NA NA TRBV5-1 TGCGCCAGCAGCTCCGAGGGACTGGCCAGTACTGAAGCTTTCTTT CASSSEGLASTEAFF
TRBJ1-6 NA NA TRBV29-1 TGCAGCGTTGTTGCGGAGGAGAATTCACCCCTCCACTTT CSVVAEENSPLHF
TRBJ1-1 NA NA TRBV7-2 TGTGCCAGCAGCTTCTTCGGCACGGTGAACACTGAAGCTTTCTTT CASSFFGTVNTEAFF
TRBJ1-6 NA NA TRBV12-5 TGTGCTAGTGGCCAGCAATCCGGGACAAATTATAATTCACCCCTCCACTTT CASGQQSGTNYNSPLHF
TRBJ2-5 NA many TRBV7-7 TGTGCTAGCAGCTTAGGCTATGGACTAACCCGAAGAGAGTACCAAGAGACCCAGTACTTC CASSLGYGLTRREYQETQYF
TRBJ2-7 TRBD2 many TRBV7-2 TGTGCCAGCAGGACTAGCGGAGGGGGGGAGCAGTACTTC CASRTSGGGEQYF
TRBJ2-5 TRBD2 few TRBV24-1 TGTGCCACCAGTGACCCGGGGGGGTTGTGGGAGACCCAGTACTTC CATSDPGGLWETQYF
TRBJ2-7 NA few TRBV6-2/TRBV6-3 TGTGCCAGCAGTTACTTACTCTACGAGCAGTACTTC CASSYLLYEQYF
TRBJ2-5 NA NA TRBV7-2 TGTGCCAGCAGCCTCCATAGCGGTCAAGAGACCCAGTACTTC CASSLHSGQETQYF
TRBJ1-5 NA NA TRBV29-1 TGCAGCGTTGGAGGTGGGGACTACCCGCGAATTGGAAGCAATCAGCCCCAGCATTTT CSVGGGDYPRIGSNQPQHF
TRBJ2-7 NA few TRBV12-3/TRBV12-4 TGTGCCAGCCGCTTGGAGGGGGGCGAGCAGTACTTC CASRLEGGEQYF
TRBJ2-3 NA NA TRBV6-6 TGTGCCAGCAGCCCTACGATAGCGGGCACAGATACGCAGTATTTT CASSPTIAGTDTQYF
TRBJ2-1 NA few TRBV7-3 TGTGCCAGCAGCCGCGGAGGGCCGGGAGTGGTAAGGAGCTCCTACAATGAGCAGTTCTTC CASSRGGPGVVRSSYNEQFF
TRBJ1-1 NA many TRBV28 TGTGCCAGCACCGAGGTAGGGAGGAACACTGAAGCTTTCTTT CASTEVGRNTEAFF
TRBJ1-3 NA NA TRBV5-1 TGCGCCAGCAGCTCGCGCTCGGACAGAATACAGAATCCTTCTGGAAACACCATATATTTT CASSSRSDRIQNPSGNTIYF
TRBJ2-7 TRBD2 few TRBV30 TGTGCCTGGAGTGGGAGACTAGCGGGAGGGCCTGTGCAGTACTTC CAWSGRLAGGPVQYF
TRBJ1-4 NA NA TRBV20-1 TGCAGTGCTAGAGGGATACCAGGTGATTGGTCTAATGAAAAACTGTTTTTT CSARGIPGDWSNEKLFF
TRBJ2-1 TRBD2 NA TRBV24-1 TGTGCCACCAGTGATACAATAGCGGGAGCGGTCAATGAGCAGTTCTTC CATSDTIAGAVNEQFF
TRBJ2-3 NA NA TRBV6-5 TGTGCCAGCAGGACGGGCGGTTTGGAATCAACGCAGTATTTT CASRTGGLESTQYF
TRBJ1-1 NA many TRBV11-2 TGTGCCAGCAGCTTTCCGCCGAACACTGAAGCTTTCTTT CASSFPPNTEAFF
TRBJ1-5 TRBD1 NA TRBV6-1 TGTGCCAGCAGAGCCCTACAGGGGTATAATCAGCCCCAGCATTTT CASRALQGYNQPQHF
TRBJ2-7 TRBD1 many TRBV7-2 TGTGCCAGCAGCTCTCAGGGGGCTCGGGTGTACTTC CASSSQGARVYF
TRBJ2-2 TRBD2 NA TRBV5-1 TGCGCCAGCAGCTTGGAACGGCGGGAGGAATTCTCGTCCGGGGAGCTGTTTTTT CASSLERREEFSSGELFF